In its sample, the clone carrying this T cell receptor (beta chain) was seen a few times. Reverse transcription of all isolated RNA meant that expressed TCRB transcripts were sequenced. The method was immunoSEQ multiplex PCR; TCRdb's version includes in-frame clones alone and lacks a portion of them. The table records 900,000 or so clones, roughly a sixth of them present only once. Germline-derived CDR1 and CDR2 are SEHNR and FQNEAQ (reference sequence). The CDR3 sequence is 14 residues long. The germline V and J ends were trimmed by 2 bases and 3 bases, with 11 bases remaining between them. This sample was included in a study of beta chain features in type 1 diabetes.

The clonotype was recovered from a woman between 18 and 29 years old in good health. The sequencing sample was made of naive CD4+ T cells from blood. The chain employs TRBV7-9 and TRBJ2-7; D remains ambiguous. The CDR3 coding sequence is TGTGCCAGCAGCTTACAACCGGGCAACTACGAGCAGTACTTC. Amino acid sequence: CASSLQPGNYEQYF.